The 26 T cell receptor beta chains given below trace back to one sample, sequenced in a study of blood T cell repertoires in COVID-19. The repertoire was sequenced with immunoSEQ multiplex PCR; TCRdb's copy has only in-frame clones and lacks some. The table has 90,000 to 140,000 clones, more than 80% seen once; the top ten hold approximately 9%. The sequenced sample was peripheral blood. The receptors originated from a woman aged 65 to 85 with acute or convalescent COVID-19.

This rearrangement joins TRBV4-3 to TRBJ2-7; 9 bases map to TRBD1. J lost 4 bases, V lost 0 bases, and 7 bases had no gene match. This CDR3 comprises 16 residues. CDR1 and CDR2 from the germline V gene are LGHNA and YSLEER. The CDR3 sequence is CASSQDTGQGRYEQYF. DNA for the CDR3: TGCGCCAGCAGCCAAGATACAGGACAGGGGAGATACGAGCAGTACTTC.

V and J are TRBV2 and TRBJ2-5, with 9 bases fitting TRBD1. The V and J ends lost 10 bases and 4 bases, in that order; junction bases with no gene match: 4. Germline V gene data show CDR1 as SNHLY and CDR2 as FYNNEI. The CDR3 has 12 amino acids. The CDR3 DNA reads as TGTGCCACCCGGGACAGGGTAGAGACCCAGTACTTC. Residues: CATRDRVETQYF.

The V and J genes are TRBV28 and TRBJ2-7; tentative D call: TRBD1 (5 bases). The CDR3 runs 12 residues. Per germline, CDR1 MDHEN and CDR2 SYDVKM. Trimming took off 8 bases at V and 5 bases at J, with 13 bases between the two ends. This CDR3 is CASGPVGHEQYF. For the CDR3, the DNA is TGTGCCAGCGGGCCGGTGGGGCACGAGCAGTACTTC.

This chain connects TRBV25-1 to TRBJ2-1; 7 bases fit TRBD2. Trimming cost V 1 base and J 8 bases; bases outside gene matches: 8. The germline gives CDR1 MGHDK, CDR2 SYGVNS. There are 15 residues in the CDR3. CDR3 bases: TGTGCCAGCAGTGAATGGGGCGGGAGTGGGGATGAGCAGTTCTTC. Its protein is CASSEWGGSGDEQFF.

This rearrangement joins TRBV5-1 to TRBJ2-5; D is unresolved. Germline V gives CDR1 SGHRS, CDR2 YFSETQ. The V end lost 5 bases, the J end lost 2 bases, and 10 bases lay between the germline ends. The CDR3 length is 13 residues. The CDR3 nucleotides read TGCGCCAGCAGTCCTGCAGGACAAGAGACCCAGTACTTC. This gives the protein CASSPAGQETQYF.

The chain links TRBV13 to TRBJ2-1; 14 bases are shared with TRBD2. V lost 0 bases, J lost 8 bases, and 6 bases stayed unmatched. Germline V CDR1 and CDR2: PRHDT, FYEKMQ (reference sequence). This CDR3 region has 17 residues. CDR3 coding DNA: TGTGCCAGCAGCTTAGGGACTAGCGGGAGGGCCGAGGATGAGCAGTTCTTC. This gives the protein CASSLGTSGRAEDEQFF.

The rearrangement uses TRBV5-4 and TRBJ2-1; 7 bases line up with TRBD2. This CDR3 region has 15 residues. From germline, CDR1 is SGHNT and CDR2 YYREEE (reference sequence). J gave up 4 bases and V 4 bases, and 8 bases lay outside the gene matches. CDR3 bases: TGTGCCAGCAGCATTTTCGGGGGAGGGTACAATGAGCAGTTCTTC. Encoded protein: CASSIFGGGYNEQFF.

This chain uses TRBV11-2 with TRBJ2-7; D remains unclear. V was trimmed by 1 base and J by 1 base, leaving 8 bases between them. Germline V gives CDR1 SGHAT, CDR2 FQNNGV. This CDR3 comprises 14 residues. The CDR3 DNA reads TGTGCCAGCAGCTTAGCCTCAGTTTCCTACGAGCAGTACTTC. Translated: CASSLASVSYEQYF.

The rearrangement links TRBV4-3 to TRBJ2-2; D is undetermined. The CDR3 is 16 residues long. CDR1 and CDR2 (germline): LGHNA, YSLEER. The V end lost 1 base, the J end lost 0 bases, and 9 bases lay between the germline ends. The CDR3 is CASSQGANANTGELFF. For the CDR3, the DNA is TGCGCCAGCAGCCAAGGCGCGAACGCGAACACCGGGGAGCTGTTTTTT.

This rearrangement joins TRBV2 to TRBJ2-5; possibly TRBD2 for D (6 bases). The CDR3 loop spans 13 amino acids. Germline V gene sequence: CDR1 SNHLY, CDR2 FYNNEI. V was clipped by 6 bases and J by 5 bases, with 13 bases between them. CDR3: CASSGIGGETQYF. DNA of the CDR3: TGTGCCAGCAGCGGCATTGGGGGGGAGACCCAGTACTTC. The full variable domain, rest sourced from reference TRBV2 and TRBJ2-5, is EPEVTQTPSHQVTQMGQEVILRCVPISNHLYFYWYRQILGQKVEFLVSFYNNEISEKSEIFDDQFSVERPDGSNFTLKIRSTKLEDSAMYFCASSGIGGETQYFGPGTRLLVL.

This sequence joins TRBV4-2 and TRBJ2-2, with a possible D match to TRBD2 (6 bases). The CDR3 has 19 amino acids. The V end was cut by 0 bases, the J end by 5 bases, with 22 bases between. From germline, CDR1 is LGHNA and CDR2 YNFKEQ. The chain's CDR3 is CASSQERRDFFERTGELFF. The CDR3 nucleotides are TGTGCCAGCAGCCAAGAGCGCCGGGACTTCTTCGAACGGACCGGGGAGCTGTTTTTT.

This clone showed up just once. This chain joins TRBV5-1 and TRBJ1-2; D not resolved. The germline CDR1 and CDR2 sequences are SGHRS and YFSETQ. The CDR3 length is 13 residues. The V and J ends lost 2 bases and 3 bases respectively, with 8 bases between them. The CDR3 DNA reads TGCGCCAGCAGCTTAAGTCGGGACTATGGCTACACCTTC. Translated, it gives CASSLSRDYGYTF. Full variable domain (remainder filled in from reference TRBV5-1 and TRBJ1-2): KAGVTQTPRYLIKTRGQQVTLSCSPISGHRSVSWYQQTPGQGLQFLFEYFSETQRNKGNFPGRFSGRQFSNSRSEMNVSTLELGDSALYLCASSLSRDYGYTFGSGTRLTVV.

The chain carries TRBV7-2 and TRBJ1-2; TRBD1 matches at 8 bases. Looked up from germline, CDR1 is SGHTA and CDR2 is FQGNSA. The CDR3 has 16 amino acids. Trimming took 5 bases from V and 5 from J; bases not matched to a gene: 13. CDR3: CASSLNGGTGSYGYTF. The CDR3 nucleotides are TGTGCCAGCAGCCTTAACGGGGGGACAGGATCATATGGCTACACCTTC.

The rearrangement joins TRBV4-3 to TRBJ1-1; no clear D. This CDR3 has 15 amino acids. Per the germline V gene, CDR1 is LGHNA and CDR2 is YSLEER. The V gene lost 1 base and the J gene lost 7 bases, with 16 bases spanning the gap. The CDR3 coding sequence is TGCGCCAGCAGCCAAGTCGCGAGTTCCTTTAATGAAGCTTTCTTT. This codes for CASSQVASSFNEAFF.

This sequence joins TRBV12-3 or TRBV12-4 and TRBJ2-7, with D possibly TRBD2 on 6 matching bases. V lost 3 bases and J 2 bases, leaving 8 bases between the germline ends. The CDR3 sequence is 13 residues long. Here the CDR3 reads CASSFPGAYEQYF. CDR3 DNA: TGTGCCAGCAGTTTCCCGGGGGCCTACGAGCAGTACTTC.

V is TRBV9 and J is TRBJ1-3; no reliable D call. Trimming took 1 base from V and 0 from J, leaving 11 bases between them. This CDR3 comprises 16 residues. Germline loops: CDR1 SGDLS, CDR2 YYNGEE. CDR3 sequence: CASSVTTSLSGNTIYF. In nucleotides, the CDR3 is TGTGCCAGCAGCGTAACCACGAGCCTCTCTGGAAACACCATATATTTT. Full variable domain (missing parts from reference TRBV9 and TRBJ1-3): DSGVTQTPKHLITATGQRVTLRCSPRSGDLSVYWYQQSLDQGLQFLIQYYNGEERAKGNILERFSAQQFPDLHSELNLSSLELGDSALYFCASSVTTSLSGNTIYFGEGSWLTVV.

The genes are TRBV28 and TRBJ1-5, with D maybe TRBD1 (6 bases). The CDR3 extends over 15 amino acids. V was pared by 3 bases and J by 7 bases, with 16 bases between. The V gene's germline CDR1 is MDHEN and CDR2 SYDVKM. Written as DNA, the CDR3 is TGTGCCAGCAGTTTCCCCAGGGGAGGGAACCAGCCCCAGCATTTT. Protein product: CASSFPRGGNQPQHF.

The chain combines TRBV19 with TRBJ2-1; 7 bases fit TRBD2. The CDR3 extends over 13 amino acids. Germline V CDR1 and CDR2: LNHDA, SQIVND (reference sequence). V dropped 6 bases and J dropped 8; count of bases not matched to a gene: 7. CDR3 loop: CASSTIAGYEQFF. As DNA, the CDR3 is TGTGCCAGTAGCACTATAGCGGGCTATGAGCAGTTCTTC.

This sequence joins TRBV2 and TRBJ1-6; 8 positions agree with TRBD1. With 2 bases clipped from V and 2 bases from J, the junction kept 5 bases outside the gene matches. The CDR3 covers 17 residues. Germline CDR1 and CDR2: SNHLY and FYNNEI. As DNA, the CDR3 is TGTGCCAGCAGTGAAACAGGGGGAAGGACCTATAATTCACCCCTCCACTTT. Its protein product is CASSETGGRTYNSPLHF.

The CDR3 bases are TGTGCCAGCAGCTTAGGACAGGGTGCTGAAGCTTTCTTT. It is translated as CASSLGQGAEAFF. The V call is TRBV7-9, the J call TRBJ1-1; 7 bases are shared with TRBD1. CDR3 size: 13 residues. Per germline, CDR1 SEHNR and CDR2 FQNEAQ (reference sequence). V trimming: 1 base; J trimming: 6 bases; junction bases outside the gene matches: 2.

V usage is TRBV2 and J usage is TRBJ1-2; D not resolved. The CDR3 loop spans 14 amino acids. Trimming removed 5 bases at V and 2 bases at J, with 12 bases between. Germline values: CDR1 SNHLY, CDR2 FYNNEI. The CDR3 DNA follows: TGTGCCAGCAGTCATCCAGGCGGGAACTATGGCTACACCTTC. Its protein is CASSHPGGNYGYTF.

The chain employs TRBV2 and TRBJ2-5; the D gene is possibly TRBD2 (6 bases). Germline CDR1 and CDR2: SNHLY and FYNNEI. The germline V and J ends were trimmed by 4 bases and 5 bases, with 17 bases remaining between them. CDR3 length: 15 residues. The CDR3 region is CASSVDASVGETQYF. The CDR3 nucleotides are TGTGCCAGCAGTGTTGATGCTAGCGTCGGGGAGACCCAGTACTTC.

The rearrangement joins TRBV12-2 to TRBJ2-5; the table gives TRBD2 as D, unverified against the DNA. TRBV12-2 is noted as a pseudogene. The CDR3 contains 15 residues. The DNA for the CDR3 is TGTGCAAGTCGCACCGGCCTAGTGAGCCAAGAGACCCAGTACTTC. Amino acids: CASRTGLVSQETQYF.

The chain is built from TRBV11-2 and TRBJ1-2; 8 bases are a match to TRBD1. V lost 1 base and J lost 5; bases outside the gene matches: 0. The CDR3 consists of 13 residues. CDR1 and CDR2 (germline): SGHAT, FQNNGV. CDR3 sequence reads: CASSLGTGYGYTF. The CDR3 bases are TGTGCCAGCAGCTTAGGGACAGGGTATGGCTACACCTTC.

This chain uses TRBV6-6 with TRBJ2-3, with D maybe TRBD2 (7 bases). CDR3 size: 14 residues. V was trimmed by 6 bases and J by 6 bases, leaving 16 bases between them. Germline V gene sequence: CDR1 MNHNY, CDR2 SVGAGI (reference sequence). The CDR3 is CASRPRGAQDTQYF. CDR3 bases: TGTGCCAGCAGACCCCGGGGGGCCCAGGATACGCAGTATTTT.

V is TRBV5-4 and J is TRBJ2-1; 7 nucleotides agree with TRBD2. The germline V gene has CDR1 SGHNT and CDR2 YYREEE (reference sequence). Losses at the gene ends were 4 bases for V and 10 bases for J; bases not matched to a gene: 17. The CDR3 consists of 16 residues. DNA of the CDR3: TGTGCCAGCAGCCGAGCCGGGACTACCTCGACGGGGGAGCAGTTCTTC. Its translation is CASSRAGTTSTGEQFF.